This T cell receptor (beta chain) comes out of a study of T cell repertoires in cytomegalovirus infection. CDR1 SGHVS and CDR2 FNYEAQ come from the germline V gene. V dropped 1 base and J dropped 7; count of bases not matched to a gene: 6. The CDR3 has 14 residues. This clonotype has a handful of counts. The antigen is undetermined. MiXCR was run by TCRdb on the reads, yielding one entry per CDR3 protein. The table includes under 120,000 distinct CDR3 sequences, roughly two fifths detected once. This material consisted of CD8+ T cells from cultured PBMCs, taken from culture after CMV antigen stimulation. The TCR originated in a human donor in good health (CMV status not recorded). Some clones in this sample may be carry-over from other donors' samples. The V and J genes are TRBV7-6 and TRBJ2-7; TRBD1 matches 8 bases. CDR3 DNA: TGTGCCAGCAGCTTAGGGCAGGGGGCGGAGGAGCAGTACTTC. Protein: CASSLGQGAEEQYF.